The present T cell receptor (beta chain) was sequenced within a study of spatial heterogeneity in lung cancer (dated by TCRdb to between 2017 and 2020). In the study overall: More beta-chain than alpha-chain transcripts were consistently detected, likely reflecting higher beta-chain transcript abundance. In the raw uncorrected reads, each unique combination of TCR and UMI appeared on average more than ten times. In non-small cell lung cancer, the study made a quantitative comparison of TCR alpha and beta repertoires among multiple tumor regions, matched nontumor lung and blood. At surgery, both alpha and beta chains were TCR-sequenced in around 240 tumor regions, roughly 64 matched nontumor lung samples and 56 PBMC samples. The study linked features of the TCR repertoire to counts of nonsynonymous mutations, which were determined by whole-exome sequencing of tumor tissue.

The time point label here, explained by the study, means: sample taken at primary tumor resection. Whole RNA extracted from tumor and nontumor lung tissue, or from cryopreserved PBMC samples, was used for TCR sequencing without cell sorting. The donors were some 76 patients from the lung TRACERx cohort who had early-stage, untreated non-small cell lung cancer. Patients were selected for TCR sequencing only if sufficient RNA was available from at least two tumor regions. Libraries were built with 5' RACE. The sequencing machine was a NextSeq 500. In the TCR library protocol, a unique molecular identifier was attached to each TCR cDNA molecule so that PCR and sequencing errors could be corrected. In the source study's methods: Decombinator tools were used for TCR identification, UMI-based error correction and CDR3 extraction. TCRs above a frequency of 2 per 1,000, corresponding to the top 1% of the tumor frequency distribution, were defined as expanded. Rényi diversity was computed with the R vegan package after subsampling each repertoire 100 times to 5,000 TCRs. CDR3 similarity networks were built from amino acid triplet string-kernel similarity, connecting CDR3s with pairwise similarity above 0.82. TCRdb ran its own pipeline on the public reads, namely fastp trimming at Q25 and MiXCR clone calling, and kept in-frame beta chains. When rows share a CDR3 protein, they turn into one entry using the most common DNA and genes. The V and J calls were determined by TCRdb, not by the authors. The sample data list about 28,000 distinct CDR3 sequences, and around 9.2% of these were observed just once. Approximately 35% of the sample comes from the top ten.

Overall study outcomes, separate from this receptor: Confirming at a functional level the hypothesis that regional TCRs recognize regional mutations was considered to require additional single-cell paired TCR alpha and beta sequencing. Ubiquitous expanded tumor TCRs were detected in blood more often at tumor resection than at routine follow-up.

There are many counts of this clonotype. The antigen this receptor binds is unknown. No per-base quality is available; no much larger clone lies one base away. Including cysteine and phenylalanine, the CDR3 has 15 amino acids. Only the CDR3 portion is preserved as DNA: 45 bases, with reading frame beginning at the first base. Trimming takes 4 bases from V and 7 bases from J, and the germline ends sit 19 bases apart. The specimen was PBMCs, collected at surgery. The V gene is TRBV12-3 or TRBV12-4 and the J gene is TRBJ1-1; the D gene identity is not certain. The clonotype comes from a female donor with early-stage non-small cell lung cancer. Read as DNA, the sequence is TGTGCCAGCAGTTCCGGATATGGCCGTGGGCATGAAGCTTTCTTT. Translated, this gives CASSSGYGRGHEAFF.